What follows are 14 T cell receptor beta chains derived from one specimen sequenced in a study of read filtering for tumor transcriptome and immune sequencing. Molecular barcoded adaptors covering alpha/delta and beta/gamma chains were used on 400 to 450 ng RNA. Via MiXCR, TCRdb re-called the reads, giving one row per CDR3 protein. The table includes about 130,000 distinct CDR3 sequences, under 15% detected once. Sequencing input: a population of CD138-negative cells sorted from bone marrow. Receptors originate from a donor over 35 with multiple myeloma.

This clonotype was seen repeatedly, ten times or more. Mismatch with germline at one junction end may stem from a read error. V usage is TRBV7-7 and J usage is TRBJ2-1, with D possibly matching TRBD2 (5 bases). The CDR3 has 12 residues. Germline CDR1 SSHAT, CDR2 FNYEAQ (reference sequence). CDR3 in amino acids: CASSLGRGEQFF. For the CDR3, the DNA is TGTGCTAGCAGCTTAGGACGGGGTGAGCAGTTCTTC.

With regard to this clonotype: A much larger clonotype is one base distant, so this may be a read error. The chain couples TRBV18 to TRBJ1-1; perhaps TRBD1 as D (6 bases). Germline CDR1 KGHSH, CDR2 LQKENI. The CDR3 runs 17 residues. The CDR3 region is CASTPLDRGVLNTEAFF. As DNA, the CDR3 is TGTGCCAGCACACCACTGGATAGGGGGGTCCTGAACACTGAAGCTTTCTTT.

This clonotype appeared many times. This chain connects TRBV3-1 to TRBJ2-1, with 14 bases that match TRBD2. Germline CDR1 LGHDT, CDR2 YNNKEL (reference sequence). The ends lost 4 bases at V and 12 bases at J; junction bases unmatched: 8. The length of the CDR3 is 15 residues. The CDR3 coding sequence is TGTGCCAGCAGCCCCTCCGGTGGACTAGCGGGAGGGCAGTTCTTC. It is translated as CASSPSGGLAGGQFF.

This clonotype was counted ten times or more. The V call is TRBV4-2, the J call TRBJ2-3, with 8 bases matching TRBD1. Germline V gene sequence: CDR1 LGHNA, CDR2 YNFKEQ. Losses at the gene ends were 4 bases for V and 4 bases for J; bases not matched to a gene: 4. The CDR3 loop spans 14 amino acids. The DNA of the CDR3 is TGTGCCAGCAGCCGAGACAGGGGTGCAGATACGCAGTATTTT. Protein product: CASSRDRGADTQYF.

This clonotype came up many times. V gene TRBV7-2 combines with J gene TRBJ1-6; the D is unclear. Germline-derived CDR1 and CDR2 are SGHTA and FQGNSA. There are 14 residues in the CDR3. V was pared by 4 bases and J by 6 bases, with 10 bases between. The CDR3 here is CASSSGVFNSPLHF. The DNA of the CDR3 is TGTGCCAGCAGCTCCGGGGTATTTAATTCACCCCTCCACTTT.

This clonotype was seen ten or more times. CDR3 nucleotide sequence: TGTGCCAGCAGCCAAGAAGGCCTAGGGGGATACAATGAGCAGTTCTTC. Amino acids: CASSQEGLGGYNEQFF. This chain connects TRBV3-1 to TRBJ2-1; TRBD1 might be the D (6 bases). The germline CDR1 and CDR2 sequences are LGHDT and YNNKEL (reference sequence). V was cut by 0 bases and J by 4 bases, with 13 bases left in between. This CDR3 is built from 16 residues.

As to this clonotype: A much larger clonotype is one base distant, so this may be a read error. This CDR3 fails to terminate in the conserved phenylalanine or tryptophan, so it likely reflects a read error. V usage is TRBV2 and J usage is TRBJ1-2; TRBD1 might be the D (5 bases). CDR3 size: 13 residues. Looked up from germline, CDR1 is SNHLY and CDR2 is FYNNEI. CDR3 loop: CANSDDSMSGYTL. The CDR3 DNA reads as TGTGCCAACAGTGATGACAGTATGTCGGGCTACACCCTC.

In regard to this clonotype: Possible read error: a much larger clone is one base away. The chain employs TRBV20-1 and TRBJ2-3; TRBD2 agrees at 7 bases. This CDR3 region has 16 residues. The V gene's germline CDR1 is DFQATT and CDR2 SNEGSKA (reference sequence). Trimming cost V 1 base and J 1 base; bases outside gene matches: 8. This CDR3 is CSARATGLVGTDTQYF. CDR3 DNA: TGCAGTGCTAGAGCCACCGGACTAGTGGGCACAGATACGCAGTATTTT.

This clonotype appeared many times. The chain couples TRBV7-2 to TRBJ1-6, with D perhaps matching TRBD1 (5 bases). Per the germline V gene, CDR1 is SGHTA and CDR2 is FQGNSA. This CDR3 region has 15 residues. The V end lost 5 bases, the J end lost 7 bases, and 15 bases lay between the germline ends. This chain's CDR3 is CASSQSTVPNSPLHF. CDR3 nucleotide sequence: TGTGCCAGCAGCCAGTCGACAGTCCCCAATTCACCCCTCCACTTT.

This clonotype was seen at least ten times. This chain uses TRBV6-2 or TRBV6-3 with TRBJ1-2, with no clear D. Trimming took off 0 bases at V and 6 bases at J, with 5 bases between the two ends. In germline, CDR1 is MNHEY, CDR2 SVGEGT. CDR3 size: 12 residues. CDR3 in DNA: TGTGCCAGCAGTTACTCGGCCGATGGCTACACCTTC. Amino acid sequence: CASSYSADGYTF.

There are a few counts of this clonotype. V usage is TRBV4-1 and J usage is TRBJ2-4; 11 bases agree with TRBD2. J was trimmed by 1 base and V by 4 bases; bases with no gene match: 18. Germline loops: CDR1 MGHRA, CDR2 YSYEKL. The CDR3 is made up of 21 amino acids. CDR3 sequence: CASSRAIDFSGGATAKNIQYF. In DNA, the CDR3 is TGCGCCAGCAGCCGGGCGATCGATTTTAGCGGGGGGGCGACCGCCAAAAACATTCAGTACTTC.

A remark on this clonotype: This could be a read error, since a much larger clone is one nucleotide away. V and J are TRBV5-1 and TRBJ2-5; D unclear. Germline values: CDR1 SGHRS, CDR2 YFSETQ. The CDR3 totals 12 residues. Here the CDR3 DNA reads TGCGCCAGCAGCATAAACCAAGAGGCCCAGTACTTC. This codes for CASSINQEAQYF.

This clonotype came up many times. The chain has TRBV20-1 and TRBJ1-2, with 8 positions matching TRBD1. In germline, CDR1 is DFQATT, CDR2 SNEGSKA (reference sequence). V was clipped by 7 bases and J by 4 bases; unmatched bases: 11. This CDR3 has 14 residues. The CDR3 protein is CSVPDRDIGYGYTF. The DNA of the CDR3 is TGCAGTGTCCCGGACAGGGACATAGGCTATGGCTACACCTTC.

In this sample, this clonotype turned up many times. The chain couples TRBV29-1 to TRBJ2-3, with D uncertain. Germline lookup yields CDR1 SQVTM and CDR2 ANQGSEA. The length of the CDR3 is 12 residues. V lost 6 bases and J lost 6, with 13 bases in between. CDR3 region: CSVIQGTDTQYF. In DNA, the CDR3 is TGCAGCGTGATCCAAGGAACGGATACGCAGTATTTT.